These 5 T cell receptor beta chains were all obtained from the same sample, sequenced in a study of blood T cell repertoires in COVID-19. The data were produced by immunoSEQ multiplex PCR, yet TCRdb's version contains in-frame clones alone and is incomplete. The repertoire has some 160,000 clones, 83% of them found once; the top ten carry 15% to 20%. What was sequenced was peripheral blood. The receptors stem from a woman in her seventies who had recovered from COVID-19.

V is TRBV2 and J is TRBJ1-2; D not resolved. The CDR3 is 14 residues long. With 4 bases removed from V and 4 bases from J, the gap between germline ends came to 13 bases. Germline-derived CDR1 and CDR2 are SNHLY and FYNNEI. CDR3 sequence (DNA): TGTGCCAGCAGTGCCTACAGAGCCGGCTATGGCTACACCTTC. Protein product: CASSAYRAGYGYTF.

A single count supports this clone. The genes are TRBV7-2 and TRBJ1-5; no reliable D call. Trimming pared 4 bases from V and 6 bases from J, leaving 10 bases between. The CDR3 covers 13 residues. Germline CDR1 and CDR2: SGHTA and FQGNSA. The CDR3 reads CASSSAGSQPQHF. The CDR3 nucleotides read TGTGCCAGCAGCTCCGCCGGGAGTCAGCCCCAGCATTTT.

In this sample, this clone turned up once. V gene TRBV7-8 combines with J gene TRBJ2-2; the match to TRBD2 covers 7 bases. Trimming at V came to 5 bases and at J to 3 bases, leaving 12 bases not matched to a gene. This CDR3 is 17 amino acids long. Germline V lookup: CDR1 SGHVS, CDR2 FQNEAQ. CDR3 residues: CASSPVGGTTYTGELFF. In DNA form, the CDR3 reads TGTGCCAGCAGCCCTGTGGGCGGGACTACCTACACCGGGGAGCTGTTTTTT.

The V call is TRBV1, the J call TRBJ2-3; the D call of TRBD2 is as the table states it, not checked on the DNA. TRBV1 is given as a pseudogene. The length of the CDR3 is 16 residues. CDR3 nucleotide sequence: TGCACCAGCAGCCGCAAACTAGCGGGGGGCACAGATACGCAGTATTTT. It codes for CTSSRKLAGGTDTQYF.

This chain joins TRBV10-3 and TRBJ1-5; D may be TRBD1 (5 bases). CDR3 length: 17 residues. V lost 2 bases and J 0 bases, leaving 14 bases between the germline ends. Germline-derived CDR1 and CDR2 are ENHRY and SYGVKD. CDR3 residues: CAISEVPPGYSNQPQHF. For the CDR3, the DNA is TGTGCCATCAGTGAGGTCCCCCCAGGGTATAGCAATCAGCCCCAGCATTTT.